This TCR beta chain was found in a study of a mutant IDH1 vaccine in newly diagnosed glioma. Study background: Vaccine administration was initiated 4-6 weeks following radiotherapy alone, or with temozolomide cycles. Receipt of radiotherapy, temozolomide, or both preceded the study, and most received both.

Findings and limits, study-wide: Pseudoprogression seemed unlinked to shifts in top peripheral T cell clonotypes.

With V trimmed by 0 bases and J by 6 bases, 4 bases remained unmatched. CDR1 and CDR2 from the germline V gene are SGHAT and FQNNGV. The CDR3 sequence is 15 residues long. TCRdb's copy holds only in-frame clones and misses some; the assay was immunoSEQ multiplex PCR. The sample consists of tens of thousands of clones, roughly 68% of them appearing once. Time point indicated: week 35, safety follow-up. Every single dose of the vaccine, 300 ug of mutant IDH1 20-mer peptide, came with topical imiquimod. There were new WHO grade 3 or 4 astrocytomas in the donors, and these were IDH1-mutant and ATRX-lost. In its sample, this clone was seen a few times. Its antigen is still unknown.

The source of this sequence is a man aged 45-60 years with glioma. This chain joins TRBV11-2 and TRBJ2-2, with 7 bases matching TRBD1. Sequenced here: PBMCs, sampled from a glioma patient whose treatment included an IDH1 peptide vaccine. The CDR3 region has the DNA TGTGCCAGCAGCTTAGATCGAAGGGGGCCCGGGGAGCTGTTTTTT. It yields the protein CASSLDRRGPGELFF.